Shown below are 2 T cell receptor beta chains from a single sample sequenced in a study of cytomegalovirus exposure and HLA in healthy donors. Vbeta (60) and Jbeta (13) primers were used in the PCR. Only in-frame clones appear in the TCRdb table, and some are missing; sequencing was by immunoSEQ multiplex PCR. The repertoire consists of some 130,000 clones, with around 80% occurring once and the leading ten covering 1.5% to 2%. Sequenced input: PBMCs. The receptors stem from a man younger than 35 in good health and CMV-seronegative.

V usage is TRBV9 and J usage is TRBJ2-6; D not resolved. This CDR3 is built from 14 residues. V lost 2 bases and J 0 bases, leaving 3 bases between the germline ends. The germline V gene has CDR1 SGDLS and CDR2 YYNGEE. The CDR3 DNA reads TGTGCCAGCAGCGTCGGCTCTGGGGCCAACGTCCTGACTTTC. It is translated as CASSVGSGANVLTF.

J is TRBJ2-2 and V is TRBV7-3; TRBD2 aligns across 7 bases. Germline V gene lookup returns CDR1 SGHTA and CDR2 FQGTGA. The CDR3 is made up of 15 amino acids. The J segment lost 0 bases and the V segment lost 5 bases, leaving 3 bases of the junction unmatched. The CDR3 DNA follows: TGTGCCAGCAGCCGTGGGACTACGAACACCGGGGAGCTGTTTTTT. This encodes CASSRGTTNTGELFF.